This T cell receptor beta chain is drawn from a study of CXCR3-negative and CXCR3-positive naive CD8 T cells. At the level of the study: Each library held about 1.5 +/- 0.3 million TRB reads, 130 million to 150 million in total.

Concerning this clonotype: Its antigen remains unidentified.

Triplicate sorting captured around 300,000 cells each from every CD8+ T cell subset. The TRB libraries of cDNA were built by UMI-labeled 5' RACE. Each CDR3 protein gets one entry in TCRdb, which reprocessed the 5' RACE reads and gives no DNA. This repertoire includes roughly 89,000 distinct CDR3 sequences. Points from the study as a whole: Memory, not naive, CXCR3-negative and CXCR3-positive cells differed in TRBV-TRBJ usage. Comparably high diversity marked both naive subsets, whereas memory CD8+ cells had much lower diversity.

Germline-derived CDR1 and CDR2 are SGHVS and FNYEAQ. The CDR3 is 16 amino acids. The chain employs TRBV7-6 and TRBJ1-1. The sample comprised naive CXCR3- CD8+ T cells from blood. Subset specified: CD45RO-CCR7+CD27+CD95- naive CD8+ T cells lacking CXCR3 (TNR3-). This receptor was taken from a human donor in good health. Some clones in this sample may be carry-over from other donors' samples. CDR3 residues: CASSSNIPSPMEEAFF.